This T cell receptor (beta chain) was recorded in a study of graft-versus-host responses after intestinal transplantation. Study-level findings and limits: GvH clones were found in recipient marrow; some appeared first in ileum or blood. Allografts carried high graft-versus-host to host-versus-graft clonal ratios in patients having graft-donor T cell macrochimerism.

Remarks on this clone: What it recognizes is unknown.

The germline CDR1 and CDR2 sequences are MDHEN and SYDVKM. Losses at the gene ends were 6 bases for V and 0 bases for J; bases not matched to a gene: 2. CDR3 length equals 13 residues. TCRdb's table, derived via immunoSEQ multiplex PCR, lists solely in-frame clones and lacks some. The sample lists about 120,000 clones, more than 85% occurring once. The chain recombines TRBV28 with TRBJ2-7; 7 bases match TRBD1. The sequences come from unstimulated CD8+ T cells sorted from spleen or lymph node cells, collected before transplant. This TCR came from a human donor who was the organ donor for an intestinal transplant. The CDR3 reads CASSRDSSYEQYF. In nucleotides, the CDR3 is TGTGCCAGCAGCCGGGACAGCTCCTACGAGCAGTACTTC.